The rows below give T cell receptor beta chains drawn from one sample of a study of siplizumab effects on memory and regulatory T cells. Generated by immunoSEQ multiplex PCR, the TCRdb table keeps only in-frame clones and is missing some. The sample has 100,000 or so clones; 94% are singletons. Sample: non-Treg CD4+ T cells sorted from blood. These receptors originate from a human donor in good health. Each CDR3 is given with its conserved first and last residue. Fields, in order: V gene, J gene, clone size, D gene, CDR3 DNA, CDR3 protein. The D gene is left open where the match is weak. Clone size is shown for a subset of rows, as once, few, many or a class of expanded clone.

TRBV7-2,TRBJ1-2,-,-,TGTGCCAGCAGCTTAGTAACGGGGACCAGCGGCTACACCTTC,CASSLVTGTSGYTF
TRBV19,TRBJ1-5,-,-,TGTGCCAGTACCGGAAGGGAGGGATATAGCAATCAGCCCCAGCATTTT,CASTGREGYSNQPQHF
TRBV7-9,TRBJ1-1,-,-,TGTGCCAGCAGCTTAGCGCGAGGCAGGCCGAACACTGAAGCTTTCTTT,CASSLARGRPNTEAFF
TRBV5-1,TRBJ2-6,-,-,TGCGCCAGCAGCTTCTCTGGGGCCAACGTCCTGACTTTC,CASSFSGANVLTF
TRBV28,TRBJ1-1,once,-,TGTGCCAGCAAAATCCGAAGGTTCCGTATGAACACTGAAGCTTTCTTT,CASKIRRFRMNTEAFF
TRBV28,TRBJ1-3,-,-,TGTGCCTCCGGGGGGGCTGGAAACACCATATATTTT,CASGGAGNTIYF
TRBV7-7,TRBJ2-7,once,-,TGTGCTAGCAGCCCCGGGACGGAACCTCAATACGAGCAGTACTTC,CASSPGTEPQYEQYF
TRBV10-3,TRBJ2-7,-,TRBD2,TGTGCCATCAGTTGGACTAGCGGGTACTCCTACGAGCAGTACTTC,CAISWTSGYSYEQYF
TRBV18,TRBJ1-1,-,-,TGTGCCAGCTCACCACAAGGGAATACTGAAGCTTTCTTT,CASSPQGNTEAFF
TRBV29-1,TRBJ2-5,-,-,TGCAGCGTTGAAGACTCGCGAGAGACCCAGTACTTC,CSVEDSRETQYF
TRBV7-3,TRBJ2-1,once,-,TGTGCCAGCAGCCAACGGACGGGAACCGGCCATGAGCAGTTCTTC,CASSQRTGTGHEQFF
TRBV18,TRBJ2-7,-,-,TGTGCCAGCTCCCGGGACATCTCCTACGAGCAGTACTTC,CASSRDISYEQYF
TRBV15,TRBJ2-5,-,TRBD1,TGTGCCACCAGCGAGGACAGGGAGCAGTACTTC,CATSEDREQYF
TRBV7-2,TRBJ1-1,-,-,TGTGCCAGCAGCCGTCCCCCCCTTTTAAGGGCTTTCTTT,CASSRPPLLRAFF
TRBV5-1,TRBJ2-3,-,TRBD2,TGCGCCAGCAGCTTTAAGCGGGAGGGCGGCACAGATACGCAGTATTTT,CASSFKREGGTDTQYF
TRBV19,TRBJ2-2,-,TRBD1,TGTGCCAGTAGATACGACAGGGAAGAAGGGGAGCTGTTTTTT,CASRYDREEGELFF
TRBV2,TRBJ2-1,-,-,TGTGCCAGCAGTGCCCGAGCGGGCAGCTCCTACAATGAGCAGTTCTTC,CASSARAGSSYNEQFF
TRBV19,TRBJ1-5,few,-,TGTGCCAGTAGCCTAAGGGAGCTTCAGCCCCAGCATTTT,CASSLRELQPQHF
TRBV6-6,TRBJ2-3,-,TRBD1,TGTGCCAGTTCCTCTCAGCGAGGACAGGGGGCAGATACGCAGTATTTT,CASSSQRGQGADTQYF
TRBV4-2,TRBJ1-5,-,-,TGTGCCAGCAGCCAGGCCCGACAGGTTCGGGGACAGCCCCAGCATTTT,CASSQARQVRGQPQHF
TRBV15,TRBJ2-2,-,-,TGTGCCACCAGCAGAGCCGGCTGGGGGGAGCTGTTTTTT,CATSRAGWGELFF
TRBV4-1,TRBJ2-7,-,-,TGCGCCAGCAGCCAAGACTGGGATTCCTACGAGCAGTACTTC,CASSQDWDSYEQYF
TRBV4-1,TRBJ1-6,-,TRBD1,TGCGCCAGCAGCCAACCCGACAGGGAAGCCTATAATTCACCCCTCCACTTT,CASSQPDREAYNSPLHF
TRBV7-2,TRBJ2-5,-,-,TGTGCCAGCAGCTTATTCTCGGGAGAAACGGAGACCCAGTACTTC,CASSLFSGETETQYF
TRBV7-8,TRBJ1-1,-,-,TGTGCCAGCAGGGAAACAGGGATTACTGAAGCTTTCTTT,CASRETGITEAFF
TRBV5-5,TRBJ2-5,-,-,TGTGCCAGCAGCTTGGTGGACGTGTTCGTCCAAGAGACCCAGTACTTC,CASSLVDVFVQETQYF
TRBV30,TRBJ2-5,-,-,TGTGCCTGGAGTCGTAGCGTCCAAGAGACCCAGTACTTC,CAWSRSVQETQYF
TRBV5-1,TRBJ2-7,-,-,TGCGCCAGCAGCTTGGCCGCGGGCGAGCAGTACTTC,CASSLAAGEQYF
TRBV7-3,TRBJ1-1,-,TRBD1,TGTGCCAGCAGCTCCGACAGGGACACTGAAGCTTTCTTT,CASSSDRDTEAFF
TRBV6-1,TRBJ1-5,-,-,TGTGCCAGCAGTGAAAACACCCTAGGGAATCAGCCCCAGCATTTT,CASSENTLGNQPQHF
TRBV11-2,TRBJ2-5,-,-,TGTGCCAGCAGCGACGGTATTCACACCAAAGAGACCCAGTACTTC,CASSDGIHTKETQYF
TRBV4-1,TRBJ2-1,-,-,TGCGCCAGCAGCCAGGATGGCGGCGCCTACAATGAGCAGTTCTTC,CASSQDGGAYNEQFF
TRBV29-1,TRBJ2-4,-,TRBD2,TGCAGCGTTGAAAGGCTAGCGGGAGTTAAAGGAAAAAACATTCAGTACTTC,CSVERLAGVKGKNIQYF
TRBV5-1,TRBJ2-1,-,TRBD1,TGCGCCAGCAGCCAGGGACAGGGAACCTACAATGAGCAGTTCTTC,CASSQGQGTYNEQFF
TRBV25-1,TRBJ2-2,-,-,TGTGCCAGCAGTGGCCGCGGAGGGATATCCCCCGGGGAGCTGTTTTTT,CASSGRGGISPGELFF
TRBV5-4,TRBJ1-4,-,TRBD1,TGTGCCAGCAGATCCGGGACAGGGAGTGAAAAACTGTTTTTT,CASRSGTGSEKLFF
TRBV18,TRBJ1-2,-,-,TGTGCCAGCTCACCATTTGGCGGGAGCCCGGCGGGCTATGGCTACACCTTC,CASSPFGGSPAGYGYTF